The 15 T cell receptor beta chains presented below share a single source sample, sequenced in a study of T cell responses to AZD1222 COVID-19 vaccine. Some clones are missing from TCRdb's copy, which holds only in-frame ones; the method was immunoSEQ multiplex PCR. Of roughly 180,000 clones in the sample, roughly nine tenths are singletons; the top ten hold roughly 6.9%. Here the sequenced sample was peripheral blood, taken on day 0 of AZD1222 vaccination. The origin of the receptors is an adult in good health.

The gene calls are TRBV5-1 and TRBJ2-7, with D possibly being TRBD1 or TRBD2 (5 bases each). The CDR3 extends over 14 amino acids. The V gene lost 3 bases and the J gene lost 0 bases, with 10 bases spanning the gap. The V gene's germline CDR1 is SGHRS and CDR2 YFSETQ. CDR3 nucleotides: TGCGCCAGCAGCTCCTCGGGACCCTCCTACGAGCAGTACGTC. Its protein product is CASSSSGPSYEQYV.

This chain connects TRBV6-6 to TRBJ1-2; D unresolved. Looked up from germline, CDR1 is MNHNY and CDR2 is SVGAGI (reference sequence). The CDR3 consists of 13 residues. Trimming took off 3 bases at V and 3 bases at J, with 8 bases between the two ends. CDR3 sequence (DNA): TGTGCCAGCAGTTATGGCACATACTATGGCTACACCTTC. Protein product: CASSYGTYYGYTF.

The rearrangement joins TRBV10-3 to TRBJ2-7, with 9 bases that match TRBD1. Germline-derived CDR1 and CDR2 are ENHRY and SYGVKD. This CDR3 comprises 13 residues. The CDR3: CAISQSGTGPSLV. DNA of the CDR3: TGTGCCATCAGTCAATCCGGGACAGGGCCATCTCTCGTC.

The DNA of the CDR3 is TGTGCCAGTAGTATAAACCCGGGACACCCGTATTTT. It encodes CASSINPGHPYF. This chain links TRBV19 with TRBJ1-3; D may be TRBD1 (6 bases). The V end lost 2 bases, the J end lost 16 bases, and 15 bases lay between the germline ends. Looked up from germline, CDR1 is LNHDA and CDR2 is SQIVND (reference sequence). This CDR3 spans 12 amino acids. The full variable domain, completed using reference TRBV19 and TRBJ1-3, is DGGITQSPKYLFRKEGQNVTLSCEQNLNHDAMYWYRQDPGQGLRLIYYSQIVNDFQKGDIAEGYSVSREKKESFPLTVTSAQKNPTAFYLCASSINPGHPYFGEGSWLTVV.

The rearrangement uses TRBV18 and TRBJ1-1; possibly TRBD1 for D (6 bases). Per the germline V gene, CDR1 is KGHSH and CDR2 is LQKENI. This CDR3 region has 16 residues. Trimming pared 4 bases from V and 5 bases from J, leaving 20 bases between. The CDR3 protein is CASSRQVEVKMTEAFF. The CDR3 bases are TGTGCCAGCTCACGACAGGTCGAAGTTAAAATGACTGAAGCTTTCTTT.

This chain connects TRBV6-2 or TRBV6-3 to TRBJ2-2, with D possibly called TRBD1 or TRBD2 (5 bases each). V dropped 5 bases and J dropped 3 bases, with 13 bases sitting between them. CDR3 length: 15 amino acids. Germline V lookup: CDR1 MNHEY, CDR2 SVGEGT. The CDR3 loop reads CASSRLGPHTGELFF. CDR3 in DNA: TGTGCCAGCAGTAGACTGGGACCCCACACCGGGGAGCTGTTTTTT.

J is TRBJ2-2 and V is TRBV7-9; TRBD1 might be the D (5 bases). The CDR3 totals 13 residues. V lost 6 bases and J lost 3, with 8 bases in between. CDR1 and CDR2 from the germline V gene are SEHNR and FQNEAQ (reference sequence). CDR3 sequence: CASRWGDTGELFF. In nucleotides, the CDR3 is TGTGCCAGCAGGTGGGGCGACACCGGGGAGCTGTTTTTT. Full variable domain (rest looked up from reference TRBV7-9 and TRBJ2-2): DTGVSQNPRHKITKRGQNVTFRCDPISEHNRLYWYRQTLGQGPEFLTYFQNEAQLEKSRLLSDRFSAERPKGSFSTLEIQRTEQGDSAMYLCASRWGDTGELFFGEGSRLTVL.

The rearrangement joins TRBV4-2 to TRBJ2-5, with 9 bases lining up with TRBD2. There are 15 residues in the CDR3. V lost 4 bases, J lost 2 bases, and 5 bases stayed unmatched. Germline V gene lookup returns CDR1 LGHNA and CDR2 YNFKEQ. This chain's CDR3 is CASSPLAGGQETQYF. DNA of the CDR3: TGTGCCAGCAGCCCTCTCGCGGGGGGGCAAGAGACCCAGTACTTC.

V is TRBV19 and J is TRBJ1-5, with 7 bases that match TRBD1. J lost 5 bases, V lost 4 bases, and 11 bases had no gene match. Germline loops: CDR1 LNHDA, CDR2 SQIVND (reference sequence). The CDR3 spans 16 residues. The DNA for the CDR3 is TGTGCCAGTAGTAGCCCCGCCAGGGGGGGGGATCAGCCCCAGCATTTT. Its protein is CASSSPARGGDQPQHF. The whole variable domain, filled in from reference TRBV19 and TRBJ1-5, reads DGGITQSPKYLFRKEGQNVTLSCEQNLNHDAMYWYRQDPGQGLRLIYYSQIVNDFQKGDIAEGYSVSREKKESFPLTVTSAQKNPTAFYLCASSSPARGGDQPQHFGDGTRLSIL.

For the CDR3, the DNA is TGTGCCAGCAGCTTAGTCTCTCAGGGAAATTCACCCCTCCACTTT. It yields the protein CASSLVSQGNSPLHF. This sequence joins TRBV13 and TRBJ1-6; a possible D gene is TRBD1 (5 bases). V gave up 1 base and J gave up 7 bases, with 11 bases separating them. Per germline, CDR1 PRHDT and CDR2 FYEKMQ (reference sequence). The CDR3 is made up of 15 amino acids.

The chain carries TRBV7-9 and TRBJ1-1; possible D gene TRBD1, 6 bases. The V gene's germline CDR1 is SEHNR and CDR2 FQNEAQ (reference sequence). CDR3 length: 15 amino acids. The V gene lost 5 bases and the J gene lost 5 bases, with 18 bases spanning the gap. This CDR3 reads CASSQSGAQETEAFF. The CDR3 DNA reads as TGTGCCAGCAGCCAATCAGGGGCTCAGGAGACTGAAGCTTTCTTT.

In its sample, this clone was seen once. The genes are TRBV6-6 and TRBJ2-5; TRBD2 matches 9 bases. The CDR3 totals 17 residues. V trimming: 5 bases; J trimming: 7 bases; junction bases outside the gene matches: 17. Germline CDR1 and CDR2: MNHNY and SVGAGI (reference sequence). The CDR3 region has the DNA TGTGCCAGCAGTCCCCGGAGGCTAGCGGGGCCCGGGGTGACCCAGTACTTC. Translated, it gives CASSPRRLAGPGVTQYF.

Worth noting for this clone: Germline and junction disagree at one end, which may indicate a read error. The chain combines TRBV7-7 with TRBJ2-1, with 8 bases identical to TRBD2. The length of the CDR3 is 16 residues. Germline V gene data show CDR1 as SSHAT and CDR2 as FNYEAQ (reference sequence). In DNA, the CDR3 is TGTGCTAGCAGCTTAGCTATCGGGGGGGCCTACAATGAGCAGTTCTTC. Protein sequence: CASSLAIGGAYNEQFF.

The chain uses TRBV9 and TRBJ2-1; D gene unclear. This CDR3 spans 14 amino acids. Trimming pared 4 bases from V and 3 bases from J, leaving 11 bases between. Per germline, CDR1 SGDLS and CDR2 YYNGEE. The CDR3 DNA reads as TGTGCCAGCAGCCCCCAAGGCAACTACAATGAGCAGTTCTTC. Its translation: CASSPQGNYNEQFF.

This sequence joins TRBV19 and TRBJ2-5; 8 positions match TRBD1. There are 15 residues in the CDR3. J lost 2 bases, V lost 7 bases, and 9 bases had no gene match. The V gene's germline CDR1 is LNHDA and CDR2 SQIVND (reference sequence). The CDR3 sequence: CASTYGQGRQETQYF. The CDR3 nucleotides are TGTGCCAGTACTTACGGACAGGGACGACAAGAGACCCAGTACTTC.